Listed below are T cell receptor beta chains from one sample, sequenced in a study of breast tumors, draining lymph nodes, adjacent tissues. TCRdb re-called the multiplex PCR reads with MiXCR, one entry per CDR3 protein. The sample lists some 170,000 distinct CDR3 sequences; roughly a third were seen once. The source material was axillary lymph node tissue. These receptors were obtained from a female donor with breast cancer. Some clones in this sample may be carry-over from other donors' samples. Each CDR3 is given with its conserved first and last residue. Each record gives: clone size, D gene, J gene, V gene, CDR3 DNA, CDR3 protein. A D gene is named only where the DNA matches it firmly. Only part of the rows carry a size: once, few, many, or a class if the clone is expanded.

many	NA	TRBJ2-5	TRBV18	TGTGCCAGCTCTACTGGCGGGGTTGAGACCCAGTACTTC	CASSTGGVETQYF
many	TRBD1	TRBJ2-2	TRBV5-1	TGCGCCAGCAGCTCGGGGACAGTGCCGAACACCGGGGAGCTGTTTTTT	CASSSGTVPNTGELFF
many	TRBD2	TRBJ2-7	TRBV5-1	TGCGCCAGCAGCCTAAATGGACTAGCGGGGACCTACGAGCAGTACTTC	CASSLNGLAGTYEQYF
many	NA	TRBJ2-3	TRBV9	TGTGCCAGCAGCGTAGAAAGGCCAGATACGCAGTATTTT	CASSVERPDTQYF
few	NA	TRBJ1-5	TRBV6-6	TGTGCCAGCAGTTTCCACCCCCGAACGCGGACTTATAGCAATCAGCCCCAGCATTTT	CASSFHPRTRTYSNQPQHF
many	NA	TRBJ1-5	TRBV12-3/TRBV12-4	TGTGCCAGCAAGGTCTACTCCGGAGAGCCCCAGCATTTT	CASKVYSGEPQHF
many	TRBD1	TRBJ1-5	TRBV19	TGTGCCAGTAGTATAGGGACAGGGCGAAATCAGCCCCAGCATTTT	CASSIGTGRNQPQHF
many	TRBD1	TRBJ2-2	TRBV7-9	TGTGCCAGCAGCTATAGGACAGGCCCGAACACCGGGGAGCTGTTTTTT	CASSYRTGPNTGELFF
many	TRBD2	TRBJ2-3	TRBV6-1	TGTGCCAGCAGTGAACTAGCGGGGGACACAGATACGCAGTATTTT	CASSELAGDTDTQYF
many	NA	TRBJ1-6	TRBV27	TGTGCCAGCAGTTTTGACAAGGCTTCACCCCTCCACTTT	CASSFDKASPLHF
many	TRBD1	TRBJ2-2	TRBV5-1	TGCGCCAGCAGCCAGACAGGGCCCGGGGAGCTGTTTTTT	CASSQTGPGELFF
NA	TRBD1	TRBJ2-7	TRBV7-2	TGTGCCAGCAGCCGGGGACCGGGACAGGGGGTCGAGCAGTGCTTC	CASSRGPGQGVEQCF
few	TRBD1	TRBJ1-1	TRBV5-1	TGCGCCAGCAGCCGACAGGGGGCAGAGGATATAGCTTTCTTT	CASSRQGAEDIAFF
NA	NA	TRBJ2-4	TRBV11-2	TGTGCCAGCAGCTCGACAGCCGGGGTAGCCAAAAACATTCAGTACTTC	CASSSTAGVAKNIQYF